A single sample is the source of the 29 T cell receptor beta chains below, sequenced in a study of T cell responses to AZD1222 COVID-19 vaccine. Clones were read by immunoSEQ multiplex PCR, and TCRdb kept only the in-frame ones, dropping some. Of around 140,000 clones in the sample, 90% to 95% were seen once. The sample was peripheral blood, taken 28 days after the second AZD1222 dose. The source of these receptors is an adult who received the AZD1222 COVID-19 vaccine.

The chain links TRBV27 to TRBJ1-2, with D possibly matching TRBD1 (6 bases). The CDR3 spans 12 residues. The germline V and J ends were trimmed by 4 bases and 7 bases, with 10 bases remaining between them. Germline CDR1 MNHEY, CDR2 SMNVEV (reference sequence). The CDR3 spells CASSSGTSGYTF. The CDR3 nucleotides are TGTGCCAGCAGTTCCGGGACAAGTGGCTACACCTTC.

This rearrangement joins TRBV29-1 to TRBJ1-2; D is uncertain. The CDR3 has 10 residues. Per the germline V gene, CDR1 is SQVTM and CDR2 is ANQGSEA. V lost 5 bases and J 7 bases, leaving 8 bases between the germline ends. The CDR3 DNA reads TGCAGCGTTAAGAAAGGTGGCTACACCTTC. The encoded protein is CSVKKGGYTF.

This rearrangement joins TRBV9 to TRBJ2-2, with D perhaps assigned TRBD1 or TRBD2 (5 bases each). This CDR3 has 15 amino acids. Trimming shortened V by 3 bases and J by 4 bases, and 13 bases separated the two germline ends. CDR1 is SGDLS and CDR2 is YYNGEE in the germline V gene. CDR3 bases: TGTGCCAGCAGCGCTTTTGGGGGAAGCACCGGGGAGCTGTTTTTT. Translating it yields CASSAFGGSTGELFF.

The chain employs TRBV28 and TRBJ1-1; weak D call: TRBD1 (5 bases). Germline V lookup: CDR1 MDHEN, CDR2 SYDVKM. The CDR3 is made up of 15 amino acids. V was pared by 8 bases and J by 3 bases, with 19 bases between. The CDR3 bases are TGTGCCAGCGCCCCTATTGGTCAGGGAGACACTGAAGCTTTCTTT. Encoded protein: CASAPIGQGDTEAFF.

J is TRBJ2-7 and V is TRBV7-9; possible D gene TRBD1, 6 bases. This CDR3 is built from 15 residues. Trimming pared 1 base from V and 7 bases from J, leaving 17 bases between. CDR1 is SEHNR, CDR2 FQNEAQ, per germline (reference sequence). This chain's CDR3 is CASSLVGNRAEEQYF. The DNA for the CDR3 is TGTGCCAGCAGCTTAGTGGGGAACAGGGCAGAGGAGCAGTACTTC.

The chain links TRBV27 to TRBJ2-7; D may match TRBD1 or TRBD2 (7 bases each). CDR1 MNHEY and CDR2 SMNVEV come from the germline V gene (reference sequence). Trimming took off 7 bases at V and 7 bases at J, with 20 bases between the two ends. CDR3 size: 14 residues. The CDR3 spells CASNRGRLAEEQYF. CDR3 in DNA: TGTGCCAGCAATAGGGGGCGACTAGCCGAGGAGCAGTACTTC.

V is TRBV29-1 and J is TRBJ1-3; a weak D match, TRBD1 (5 bases). CDR3 size: 12 residues. The germline V gene encodes CDR1 SQVTM and CDR2 ANQGSEA. V was pared by 7 bases and J by 0 bases, with 7 bases between. CDR3 amino acids: CSGGLSGNTIYF. The CDR3 DNA reads TGCAGCGGGGGACTCTCTGGAAACACCATATATTTT.

The genes are TRBV2 and TRBJ2-1, with 10 bases fitting TRBD2. Germline V gene sequence: CDR1 SNHLY, CDR2 FYNNEI. V was clipped by 8 bases and J by 7 bases; unmatched bases: 8. This CDR3 is 14 amino acids long. The CDR3 sequence is CASRSSGRANEQFF. In nucleotides, the CDR3 is TGTGCCAGCCGATCCAGCGGGAGGGCGAATGAGCAGTTCTTC.

The V call is TRBV25-1, the J call TRBJ2-3, with 8 nucleotides matching TRBD2. V shed 6 bases and J 6 bases; nucleotides not matched to a gene: 5. Looked up from germline, CDR1 is MGHDK and CDR2 is SYGVNS. CDR3 length: 13 residues. DNA of the CDR3: TGTGCCAGCAGCCCGGGGGGGACCGATACGCAGTATTTT. It encodes CASSPGGTDTQYF.

This clone has more than one count but fewer than ten. The chain links TRBV6-2 or TRBV6-3 to TRBJ2-1; TRBD2 matches 7 bases. V lost 0 bases and J lost 3; bases outside the gene matches: 8. The CDR3 has 17 residues. From germline, CDR1 is MNHEY and CDR2 SVGEGT. The CDR3 nucleotides are TGTGCCAGCAGTTACTCGAATCCTAGCGGCCTCTACAATGAGCAGTTCTTC. Translated: CASSYSNPSGLYNEQFF.

This clone came up once. The chain combines TRBV29-1 with TRBJ1-4; D is ambiguous. The germline V and J ends were trimmed by 7 bases and 6 bases, with 15 bases remaining between them. CDR1 and CDR2 (germline): SQVTM, ANQGSEA. The CDR3 totals 13 residues. The CDR3 DNA reads as TGCAGCGCCTCGGGGTCGGCGGATGAAAAACTGTTTTTT. It encodes CSASGSADEKLFF.

The V call is TRBV11-2, the J call TRBJ2-3; D ambiguous. V lost 2 bases to trimming and J lost 8 bases, with 17 bases between them. Germline assignment: CDR1 SGHAT and CDR2 FQNNGV. There are 15 residues in the CDR3. The CDR3 DNA reads TGTGCCAGCAGCTTAAATGGCCAGTCGTGGAGTACGCAGTATTTT. This encodes CASSLNGQSWSTQYF.

The chain uses TRBV2 and TRBJ2-7; the D gene could be TRBD1 or TRBD2 (5 bases each). Trimming cost V 7 bases and J 1 base, with 11 bases left between them. CDR1 and CDR2 (germline): SNHLY, FYNNEI. CDR3 size: 13 residues. The CDR3 DNA is TGTGCCAGCACTTCGGGACGGTCCTACGAGCAGTACTTC. It is translated as CASTSGRSYEQYF.

This clone was counted once. The chain recombines TRBV20-1 with TRBJ2-7; D remains ambiguous. Germline CDR1 reads DFQATT; CDR2 reads SNEGSKA (reference sequence). CDR3 length: 11 residues. Trimming removed 1 base from V and 5 bases from J, with 6 bases in between. The CDR3 sequence: CSARVWNEQYF. CDR3 nucleotide sequence: TGCAGTGCTAGAGTGTGGAACGAGCAGTACTTC.

The V gene is TRBV13, the J gene TRBJ2-7; 7 bases align to TRBD2. After removal of 6 bases from V and 3 bases from J, the junction contained 8 bases not matched to a gene. The length of the CDR3 is 14 residues. CDR1 PRHDT and CDR2 FYEKMQ come from the germline V gene (reference sequence). Here the CDR3 DNA reads TGTGCCAGCAGTTTGGGGCTAGCGGTCTACGAGCAGTACTTC. Translating gives CASSLGLAVYEQYF.

The chain has TRBV27 and TRBJ2-7, with a possible D match to TRBD1 (5 bases). The V and J ends lost 5 bases and 0 bases respectively, with 11 bases between them. Germline V gives CDR1 MNHEY, CDR2 SMNVEV (reference sequence). The CDR3 extends over 14 amino acids. DNA for the CDR3: TGTGCCAGCAGTACCAGACAGACCTCCTACGAGCAGTACTTC. This sequence encodes CASSTRQTSYEQYF.

The V and J genes are TRBV28 and TRBJ1-2, with 7 bases aligning to TRBD1. The CDR3 runs to 14 residues. V lost 7 bases to trimming and J lost 5 bases; unmatched junction nucleotides: 10. Germline loops: CDR1 MDHEN, CDR2 SYDVKM. The CDR3 loop reads CASTAQGVEYGYTF. CDR3 in DNA: TGTGCCAGCACGGCTCAGGGGGTGGAATATGGCTACACCTTC.

The chain employs TRBV9 and TRBJ2-4, with 9 bases identical to TRBD1. The trim removed 0 bases at V and 0 bases at J, leaving 7 bases unmatched. Germline CDR1 SGDLS, CDR2 YYNGEE. The CDR3 extends over 18 amino acids. DNA for the CDR3: TGTGCCAGCAGCGTAGGACAGGGGGGCTCGCTAGCCAAAAACATTCAGTACTTC. It codes for CASSVGQGGSLAKNIQYF.

This clone showed up just once. The V gene is TRBV6-5, the J gene TRBJ2-7; 13 nucleotides agree with TRBD2. The V gene end was trimmed by 6 bases and the J gene end by 2 bases; junction bases not matched to a gene: 4. CDR1 and CDR2 from the germline V gene are MNHEY and SVGAGI. There are 15 residues in the CDR3. CDR3 protein: CASRGLAGVTYEQYF. CDR3 bases: TGTGCCAGCAGAGGACTAGCGGGAGTAACCTACGAGCAGTACTTC.

This clone has only one observation. This rearrangement joins TRBV7-2 to TRBJ2-2; D not certain. The ends were cut back, 1 base at V and 8 bases at J, with 8 bases in the middle. The germline gives CDR1 SGHTA, CDR2 FQGNSA. The CDR3 has 13 amino acids. The CDR3 loop reads CASSLDELGELFF. The DNA for the CDR3 is TGTGCCAGCAGCTTAGACGAACTGGGGGAGCTGTTTTTT. Full variable domain (outside the CDR3, taken from reference TRBV7-2 and TRBJ2-2): GAGVSQSPSNKVTEKGKDVELRCDPISGHTALYWYRQSLGQGLEFLIYFQGNSAPDKSGLPSDRFSAERTGGSVSTLTIQRTQQEDSAVYLCASSLDELGELFFGEGSRLTVL.

V is TRBV3-1 (or the pseudogene TRBV3-2) and J is TRBJ2-1, with 13 bases aligning to TRBD2. The junction had 5 bases not matched to a gene; V was cut back by 5 bases and J by 4 bases. This CDR3 has 16 residues. The germline V gene encodes CDR1 LGHDT and CDR2 YNNKEL (reference sequence). The CDR3 is CASSRGTSGIYNEQFF. DNA of the CDR3: TGTGCCAGCAGCAGAGGGACTAGCGGGATATACAATGAGCAGTTCTTC.

This rearrangement joins TRBV5-1 to TRBJ2-1; 12 nucleotides match TRBD2. V lost 0 bases, J lost 9 bases, and 7 bases stayed unmatched. CDR1 and CDR2 (germline): SGHRS, YFSETQ. The length of the CDR3 is 16 residues. CDR3 in amino acids: CASSLASRTSGTEQFF. The CDR3 nucleotides read TGCGCCAGCAGCTTGGCATCTCGGACTAGCGGGACTGAGCAGTTCTTC.

The chain carries TRBV5-4 and TRBJ2-1, with 12 bases matching TRBD2. Germline lookup yields CDR1 SGHNT and CDR2 YYREEE (reference sequence). This CDR3 has 16 residues. The V gene end was trimmed by 4 bases and the J gene end by 8 bases; junction bases not matched to a gene: 10. CDR3 loop: CASSPPSGRASDEQFF. CDR3 nucleotide sequence: TGTGCCAGCAGCCCCCCTAGCGGGAGGGCCTCCGATGAGCAGTTCTTC.

The rearrangement links TRBV9 to TRBJ2-2; perhaps TRBD1 as D (6 bases). The CDR3 has 14 amino acids. The V gene lost 5 bases and the J gene lost 3 bases, with 11 bases spanning the gap. CDR1 SGDLS and CDR2 YYNGEE come from the germline V gene. In DNA, the CDR3 is TGTGCCAGCAGTGGGGGCTCCGACACCGGGGAGCTGTTTTTT. Amino acids: CASSGGSDTGELFF.

The chain carries TRBV7-2 and TRBJ1-2, with TRBD1 as a possible D gene (6 bases). The germline V gene encodes CDR1 SGHTA and CDR2 FQGNSA. V lost 5 bases and J lost 8, with 12 bases in between. The CDR3 totals 12 residues. The CDR3 bases are TGTGCCAGCAGCCACACAGGGCTGGGCTACACCTTC. This gives the protein CASSHTGLGYTF.

This clone occurred once. Here the CDR3 reads CASSEGRLLDRAYEQYF. The DNA for the CDR3 is TGTGCCAGCAGTGAAGGGAGATTATTGGACAGGGCCTACGAGCAGTACTTC. This chain connects TRBV2 to TRBJ2-7; the match to TRBD1 covers 8 bases. This CDR3 region has 17 residues. CDR1 SNHLY and CDR2 FYNNEI come from the germline V gene. With 1 base clipped from V and 2 bases from J, the junction kept 10 bases outside the gene matches.

The rearrangement joins TRBV19 to TRBJ2-3; 9 bases are a match to TRBD2. This CDR3 comprises 15 residues. Germline CDR1 LNHDA, CDR2 SQIVND (reference sequence). Germline trimming cut 5 bases from V and 1 base from J; bases unmatched to any gene: 4. CDR3 in amino acids: CASSPRTSGTDTQYF. For the CDR3, the DNA is TGTGCCAGTAGTCCAAGGACTAGCGGCACAGATACGCAGTATTTT.

This chain joins TRBV12-3 or TRBV12-4 and TRBJ1-1; D is uncertain. The CDR3 totals 13 residues. Trimming removed 3 bases from V and 5 bases from J, with 10 bases in between. Here the CDR3 reads CASSFNLGTEAFF. The CDR3 bases are TGTGCCAGCAGTTTCAATCTGGGGACTGAAGCTTTCTTT.

The chain links TRBV5-1 to TRBJ2-1; perhaps TRBD1 as D (6 bases). The V and J ends lost 4 bases and 10 bases respectively, with 21 bases between them. The CDR3 has 15 amino acids. Germline CDR1 reads SGHRS; CDR2 reads YFSETQ. The CDR3 protein is CASSPGAGDLGEQFF. The CDR3 DNA reads as TGCGCCAGCAGCCCAGGGGCAGGGGATTTAGGGGAGCAGTTCTTC.